This entry concerns a single T cell receptor beta chain. As yet, its antigen is unknown. Only in-frame clones appear in the TCRdb table, and some are missing; sequencing was by immunoSEQ multiplex PCR. The profile covers about 100,000 clones, with approximately 89% appearing a single time and under 25% taken by the ten largest. This specimen belongs to a study of T cell responses to AZD1222 COVID-19 vaccine. Notes on the study in general: Elevations in Spike-specific TCR breadth and depth followed administration of two AZD1222 doses. The donor group comprised mostly white British people and more females; the analysis possibly underestimated clonal diversity.

Unmatched junction bases numbered 9, after V lost 3 bases and J lost 8 bases. Germline V gene data show CDR1 as ENHRY and CDR2 as SYGVKD. There are 15 residues in the CDR3. V usage is TRBV10-3 and J usage is TRBJ1-4, with 7 bases aligning to TRBD1. The sample consisted of peripheral blood, taken on day 0 of AZD1222 vaccination. This receptor was identified in an adult in good health. This CDR3 is CAISDLGGKEEKLFF. DNA for the CDR3: TGTGCCATCAGTGATTTAGGGGGCAAAGAGGAAAAACTGTTTTTT.